This entry concerns a single T cell receptor beta chain. Germline V CDR1 and CDR2: LNHDA, SQIVND (reference sequence). The CDR3 is 16 amino acids. Trimming took 7 bases from V and 4 from J; bases not matched to a gene: 15. The sample originates from a study of blood T cell repertoires in COVID-19. For the study at large: The study drew acute and convalescent COVID-19 samples from the United States, Italy and Spain. T cells, B-cell-depleted T cells, or PBMCs provided the cDNA or gDNA that served as material.

In the original analysis: Amplification of reference gene primers was used by the study to estimate nucleated cell counts. Repertoires were generated with immunoSEQ multiplex PCR, while TCRdb's copy carries only in-frame clones and drops some. V and J calls and clone size are as listed in that table; D and trimming were resolved from the DNA. The top ten hold nearly 7.5% of the sample, which has about 47,000 clones, roughly four fifths seen once. This receptor was taken from a man aged 55 to 70 with active COVID-19. The rearrangement joins TRBV19 to TRBJ1-1, with TRBD1 matching over 7 bases. Input material: peripheral blood. DNA of the CDR3: TGTGCCAGTACCTCCATGGAAGGGGGCAGGGGCACTGAAGCTTTCTTT. Residues: CASTSMEGGRGTEAFF.